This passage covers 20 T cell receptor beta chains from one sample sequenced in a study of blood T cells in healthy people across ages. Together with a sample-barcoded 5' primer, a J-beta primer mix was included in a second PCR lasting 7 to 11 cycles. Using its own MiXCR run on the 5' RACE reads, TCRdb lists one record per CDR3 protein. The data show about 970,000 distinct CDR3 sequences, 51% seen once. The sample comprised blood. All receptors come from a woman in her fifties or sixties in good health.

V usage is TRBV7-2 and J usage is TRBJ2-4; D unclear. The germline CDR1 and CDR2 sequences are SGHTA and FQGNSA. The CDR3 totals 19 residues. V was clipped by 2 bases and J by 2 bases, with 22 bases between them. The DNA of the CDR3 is TGTGCCAGCAGCTTATCTCCAGGAGAAGCCTTGTTAACCAAAAACATTCAGTACTTC. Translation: CASSLSPGEALLTKNIQYF.

The CDR3 loop reads CASSLGQRYYEQYF. In DNA form, the CDR3 reads TGTGCCAGCAGCTTAGGGCAGCGCTACTACGAGCAGTACTTC. V gene TRBV7-9 combines with J gene TRBJ2-7; D is unresolved. This CDR3 region has 14 residues. CDR1 and CDR2 from the germline V gene are SEHNR and FQNEAQ (reference sequence). Trimming pared 1 base from V and 3 bases from J, leaving 10 bases between. Full variable domain (outside the CDR3, taken from reference TRBV7-9 and TRBJ2-7): DTGVSQNPRHKITKRGQNVTFRCDPISEHNRLYWYRQTLGQGPEFLTYFQNEAQLEKSRLLSDRFSAERPKGSFSTLEIQRTEQGDSAMYLCASSLGQRYYEQYFGPGTRLTVT.

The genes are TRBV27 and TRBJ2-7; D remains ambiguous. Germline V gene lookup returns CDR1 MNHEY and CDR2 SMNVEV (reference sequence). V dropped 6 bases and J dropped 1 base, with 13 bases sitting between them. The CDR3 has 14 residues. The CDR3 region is CASSRTTGSYEQYF. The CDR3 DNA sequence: TGTGCCAGCAGCCGAACGACGGGTTCCTACGAGCAGTACTTC.

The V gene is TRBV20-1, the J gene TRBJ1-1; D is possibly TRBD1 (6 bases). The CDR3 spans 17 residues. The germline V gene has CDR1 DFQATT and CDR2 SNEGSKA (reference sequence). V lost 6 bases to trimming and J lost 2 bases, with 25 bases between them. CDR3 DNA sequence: TGCAGTGCCCCACCCTACAGGGTTGGGGCCTTTAACACTGAAGCTTTCTTT. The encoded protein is CSAPPYRVGAFNTEAFF.

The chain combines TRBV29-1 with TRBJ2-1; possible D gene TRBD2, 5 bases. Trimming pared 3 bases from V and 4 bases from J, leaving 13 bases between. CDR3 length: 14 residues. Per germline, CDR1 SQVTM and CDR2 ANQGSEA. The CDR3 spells CSVDVAGSYNEQFF. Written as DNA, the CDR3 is TGCAGCGTTGATGTTGCGGGTTCGTACAATGAGCAGTTCTTC.

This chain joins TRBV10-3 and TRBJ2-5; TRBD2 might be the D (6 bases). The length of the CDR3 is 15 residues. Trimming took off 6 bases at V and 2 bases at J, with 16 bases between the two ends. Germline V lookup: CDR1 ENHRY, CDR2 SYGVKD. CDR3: CAISPGGMLQETQYF. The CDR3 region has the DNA TGTGCCATCAGCCCTGGCGGGATGCTTCAAGAGACCCAGTACTTC.

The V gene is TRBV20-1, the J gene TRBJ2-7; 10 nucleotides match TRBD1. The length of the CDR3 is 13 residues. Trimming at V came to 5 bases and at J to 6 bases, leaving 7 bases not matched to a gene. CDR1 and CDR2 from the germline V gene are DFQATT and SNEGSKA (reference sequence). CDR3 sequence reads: CSAEGQGFSEQYF. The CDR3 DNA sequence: TGCAGTGCTGAGGGACAGGGGTTCAGCGAGCAGTACTTC.

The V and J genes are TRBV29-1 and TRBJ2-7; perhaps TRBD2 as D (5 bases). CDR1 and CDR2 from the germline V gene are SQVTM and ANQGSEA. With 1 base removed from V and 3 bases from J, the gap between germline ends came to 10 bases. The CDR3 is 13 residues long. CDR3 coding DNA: TGCAGCGTTGAAGGGCTAGCCGGCTACGAGCAGTACTTC. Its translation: CSVEGLAGYEQYF.

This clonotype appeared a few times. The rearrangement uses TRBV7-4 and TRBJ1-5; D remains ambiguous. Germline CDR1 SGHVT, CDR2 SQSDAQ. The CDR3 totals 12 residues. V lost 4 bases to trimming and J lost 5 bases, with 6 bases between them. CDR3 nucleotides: TGTGCCAGCAGCTCCCTTGATCAGCCCCAGCATTTT. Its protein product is CASSSLDQPQHF.

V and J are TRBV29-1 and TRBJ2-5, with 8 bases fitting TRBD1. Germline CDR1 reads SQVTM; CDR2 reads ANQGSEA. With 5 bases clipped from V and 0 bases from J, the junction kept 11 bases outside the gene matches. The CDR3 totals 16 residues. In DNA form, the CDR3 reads TGCAGCGTTTCAGGGGGCGAGTCAAAAAACCAAGAGACCCAGTACTTC. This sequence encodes CSVSGGESKNQETQYF.

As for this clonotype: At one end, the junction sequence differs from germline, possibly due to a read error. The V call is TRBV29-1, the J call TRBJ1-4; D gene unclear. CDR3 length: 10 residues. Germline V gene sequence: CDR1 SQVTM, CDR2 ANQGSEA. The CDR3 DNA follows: TGCAGCGTTGAAGAGGAAAGACTGTTTTTT. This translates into CSVEEERLFF.

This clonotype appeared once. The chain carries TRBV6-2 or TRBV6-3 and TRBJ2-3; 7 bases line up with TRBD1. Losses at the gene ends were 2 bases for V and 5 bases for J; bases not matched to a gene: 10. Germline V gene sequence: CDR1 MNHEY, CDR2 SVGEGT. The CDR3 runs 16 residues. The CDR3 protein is CASSYDIGTVKDTQYF. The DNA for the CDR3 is TGTGCCAGCAGTTACGATATTGGGACAGTCAAAGATACGCAGTATTTT.

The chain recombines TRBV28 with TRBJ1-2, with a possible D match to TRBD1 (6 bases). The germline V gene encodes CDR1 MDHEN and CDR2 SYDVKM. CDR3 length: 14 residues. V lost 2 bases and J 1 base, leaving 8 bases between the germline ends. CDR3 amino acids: CASSLRGNNYGYTF. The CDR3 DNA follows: TGTGCCAGCAGTTTAAGGGGGAATAACTATGGCTACACCTTC.

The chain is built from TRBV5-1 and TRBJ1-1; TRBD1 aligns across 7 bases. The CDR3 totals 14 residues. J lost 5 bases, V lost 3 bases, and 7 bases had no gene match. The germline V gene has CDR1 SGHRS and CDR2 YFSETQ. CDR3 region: CASSSVPGQTEAFF. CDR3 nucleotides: TGCGCCAGCAGCTCCGTCCCGGGACAGACTGAAGCTTTCTTT.

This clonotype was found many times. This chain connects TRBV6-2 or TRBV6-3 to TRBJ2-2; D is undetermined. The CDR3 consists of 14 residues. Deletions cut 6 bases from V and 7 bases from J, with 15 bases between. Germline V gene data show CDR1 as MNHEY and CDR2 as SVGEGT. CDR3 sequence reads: CASSYAEIGGELFF. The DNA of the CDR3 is TGTGCCAGCAGCTATGCGGAGATAGGCGGGGAGCTGTTTTTT.

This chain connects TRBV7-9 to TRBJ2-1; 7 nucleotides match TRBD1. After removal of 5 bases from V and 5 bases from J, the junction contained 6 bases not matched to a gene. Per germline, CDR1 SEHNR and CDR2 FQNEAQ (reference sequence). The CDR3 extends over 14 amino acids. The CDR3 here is CASSPGTVNNEQFF. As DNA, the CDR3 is TGTGCCAGCAGCCCCGGGACAGTTAACAATGAGCAGTTCTTC. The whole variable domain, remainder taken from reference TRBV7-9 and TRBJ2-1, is DTGVSQNPRHKITKRGQNVTFRCDPISEHNRLYWYRQTLGQGPEFLTYFQNEAQLEKSRLLSDRFSAERPKGSFSTLEIQRTEQGDSAMYLCASSPGTVNNEQFFGPGTRLTVL.

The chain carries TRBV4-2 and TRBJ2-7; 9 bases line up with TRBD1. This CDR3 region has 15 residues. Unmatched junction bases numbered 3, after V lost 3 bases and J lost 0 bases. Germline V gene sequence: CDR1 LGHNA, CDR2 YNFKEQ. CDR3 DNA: TGTGCCAGCAGCCATGGGACAGGGAACTCCTACGAGCAGTACTTC. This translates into CASSHGTGNSYEQYF.

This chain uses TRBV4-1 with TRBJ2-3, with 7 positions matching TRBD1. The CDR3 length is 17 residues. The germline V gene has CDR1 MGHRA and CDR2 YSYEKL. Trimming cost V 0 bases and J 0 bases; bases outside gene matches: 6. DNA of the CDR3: TGCGCCAGCAGCCAAGAGCGCAGGGGGTACAGCACAGATACGCAGTATTTT. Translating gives CASSQERRGYSTDTQYF.

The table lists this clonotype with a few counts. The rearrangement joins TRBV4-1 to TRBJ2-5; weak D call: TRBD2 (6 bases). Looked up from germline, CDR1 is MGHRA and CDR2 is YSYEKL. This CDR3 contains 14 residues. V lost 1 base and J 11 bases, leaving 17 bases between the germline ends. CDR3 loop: CASSQGVSGGEQYF. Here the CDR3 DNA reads TGCGCCAGCAGCCAAGGCGTATCAGGAGGGGAGCAGTACTTC.

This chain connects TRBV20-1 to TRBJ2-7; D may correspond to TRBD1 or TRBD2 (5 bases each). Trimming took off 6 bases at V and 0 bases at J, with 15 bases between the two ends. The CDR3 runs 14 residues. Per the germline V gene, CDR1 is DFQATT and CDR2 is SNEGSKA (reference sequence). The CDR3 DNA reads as TGCAGTGCGCCCCGGGACGGACACTCCTACGAGCAGTACTTC. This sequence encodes CSAPRDGHSYEQYF.